Below are 9 T cell receptor beta chains sequenced from a single sample in a study of cytomegalovirus exposure and HLA in healthy donors. Primers for the PCR totalled 60 Vbeta and 13 Jbeta. Produced via immunoSEQ multiplex PCR; TCRdb's table is partial and in-frame only. Of 55,000 to 80,000 clones in the sample, under 80% were seen once. Sequenced: PBMCs. Every receptor here comes from a woman aged 30 to 39 in good health and CMV-seronegative.

The V and J genes are TRBV27 and TRBJ2-1, with D possibly being TRBD1 (5 bases). Trimming pared 0 bases from V and 6 bases from J, leaving 12 bases between. The CDR3 is 15 residues long. Per germline, CDR1 MNHEY and CDR2 SMNVEV (reference sequence). CDR3 sequence reads: CASSLSNYQGNEQFF. Written as DNA, the CDR3 is TGTGCCAGCAGTTTATCGAACTACCAGGGCAATGAGCAGTTCTTC.

This chain's CDR3 is CASSQGTGVAYEQYF. The CDR3 DNA is TGCGCCAGCAGCCAAGGGACAGGGGTTGCCTACGAGCAGTACTTC. V gene TRBV4-1 combines with J gene TRBJ2-7; the match to TRBD1 covers 9 bases. Unmatched junction bases numbered 3, after V lost 1 base and J lost 2 bases. Germline-derived CDR1 and CDR2 are MGHRA and YSYEKL. The CDR3 is made up of 15 amino acids.

V and J are TRBV28 and TRBJ2-1; a possible D gene is TRBD2 (6 bases). The CDR3 extends over 16 amino acids. Germline assignment: CDR1 MDHEN and CDR2 SYDVKM. The V end lost 6 bases, the J end lost 4 bases, and 19 bases lay between the germline ends. CDR3 sequence (DNA): TGTGCCAGCAGACCCACCGGGACTCCTTCTTACAATGAGCAGTTCTTC. It yields the protein CASRPTGTPSYNEQFF.

The rearrangement links TRBV11-3 to TRBJ2-7, with 10 bases identical to TRBD1. V was pared by 9 bases and J by 5 bases, with 7 bases of the junction left unmatched. The CDR3 covers 13 residues. Germline CDR1 and CDR2: SGHNT and YENEEA. The CDR3 bases are TGTGCCAGTTTTAAGGACAGGGGGAACGAGCAGTACTTC. It is translated as CASFKDRGNEQYF.

The chain joins TRBV7-2 to TRBJ2-3; 8 nucleotides agree with TRBD2. Germline CDR1 is SGHTA and CDR2 is FQGNSA. This CDR3 region has 14 residues. With V trimmed by 6 bases and J by 6 bases, 8 bases remained unmatched. CDR3 DNA: TGTGCCAGCAGTTATAGCGGGACCCAGGATACGCAGTATTTT. This sequence encodes CASSYSGTQDTQYF.

A remark on this clone: Germline and junction disagree at one end, which may indicate a read error. This chain connects TRBV5-4 to TRBJ2-7, with 15 positions matching TRBD2. CDR1 and CDR2 from the germline V gene are SGHNT and YYREEE (reference sequence). CDR3 length: 14 residues. The CDR3 is CASSLWTSGRARDF. CDR3 DNA: TGTGCCAGCAGCCTTTGGACTAGCGGGAGGGCCAGGGACTTC. The variable domain in full, with the rest retrieved from reference TRBV5-4 and TRBJ2-7, is ETGVTQSPTHLIKTRGQQVTLRCSSQSGHNTVSWYQQALGQGPQFIFQYYREEENGRGNFPPRFSGLQFPNYSSELNVNALELDDSALYLCASSLWTSGRARDFGPGTRLTVT.

The rearrangement joins TRBV7-3 to TRBJ2-1; 13 nucleotides agree with TRBD2. CDR1 and CDR2 from the germline V gene are SGHTA and FQGTGA. The ends lost 5 bases at V and 8 bases at J; junction bases unmatched: 9. CDR3 length: 16 residues. DNA of the CDR3: TGTGCCAGCAGCGCCACTAGCGGGAGGGCCGTGGATGAGCAGTTCTTC. Its translation: CASSATSGRAVDEQFF.

V gene TRBV6-1 combines with J gene TRBJ1-4; D unclear. CDR1 is MNHNS, CDR2 SASEGT, per germline. Trimming took off 2 bases at V and 3 bases at J, with 19 bases between the two ends. CDR3 length: 18 amino acids. This CDR3 reads CASSESGRRQRANEKLFF. CDR3 coding DNA: TGTGCCAGCAGTGAATCCGGCAGGAGGCAACGGGCTAATGAAAAACTGTTTTTT.

This clone was seen once. The V and J genes are TRBV28 and TRBJ2-7; 7 bases agree with TRBD1. The germline gives CDR1 MDHEN, CDR2 SYDVKM. The V and J ends lost 6 bases and 4 bases, in that order; junction bases with no gene match: 3. CDR3 length equals 12 residues. CDR3: CASSTGVYEQYF. The CDR3 nucleotides read TGTGCCAGCAGCACAGGGGTGTACGAGCAGTACTTC.